This TCR beta chain was retrieved from a study of T cell clonotyping in hematopoietic cell transplantation. Assay: immunoSEQ multiplex PCR; the TCRdb copy retains only in-frame clones and omits some. The table records 9,500 to 15,000 clones, about 88% of them present only once. This clone was detected a few times. The sequenced sample was peripheral blood mononuclear cells. The clonotype originates from a human donor who either received an allogeneic hematopoietic cell transplant for a myeloid malignancy or was a related donor (not recorded which). Some clones in this sample may be carry-over from other donors' samples.

Here the CDR3 DNA reads TGTGCCAGCAGTCAACAGGGCCCGTCGCCTGAAGCTTTCTTT. Protein product: CASSQQGPSPEAFF. The chain joins TRBV2 to TRBJ1-1; TRBD1 is a possible D gene (6 bases). CDR1 and CDR2 from the germline V gene are SNHLY and FYNNEI. V was trimmed by 5 bases and J by 6 bases, leaving 16 bases between them. The CDR3 is made up of 14 amino acids.